One TCR beta chain is described in this entry. It lacks a known antigen. The record has no base qualities; no much larger clone is one base away. Sequencing was performed on an Illumina HiSeq 1500. The public reads were reprocessed in TCRdb via fastp at Q25 and MiXCR, keeping in-frame beta chains. Rows are combined by CDR3 protein, so each entry shows the most common genes and DNA. This sample lists around 540,000 distinct CDR3 sequences; more than 30% were detected once. The ten largest clonotypes hold around a sixth of the sample. The CDR3, cysteine through phenylalanine, is 20 amino acids long. Here the CDR3 DNA is all that survives: 60 bases in frame from base 1. In the germline V gene, CDR1 corresponds to SGHRS and CDR2 to YFSETQ. The V and J ends are trimmed by 0 bases and 0 bases, leaving 19 bases between them. The data stem from a study of T cell repertoires in cytomegalovirus infection (dated by TCRdb to the late 2010s). Context from the whole study: Recently identified HLA-C-restricted CMV epitopes, whose presentation resists viral immunomodulation, were targeted by peptide stimulations together with well-studied HLA-B-restricted epitopes. Because public TCR beta signatures pointed to carriage of CMV infection together with the matching HLA type, the HLA type of each donor mattered for the analysis. Broader findings and caveats from the paper: The ex vivo response was dominated by HLA-C-restricted CMV-specific TCR beta clonotypes, which also provided the single most frequent clonotype in two of eight donors. In both this cohort and an independent cohort of some 370 donors, the cumulative frequency of public TCR beta family members distinguished carriers of CMV infection plus the relevant HLA type.

The treatment or condition label corresponds to: in vitro stimulation with specific CMV peptide epitopes to enrich CMV-specific T cells. The V and J genes are TRBV5-1 and TRBJ2-6; the best D guess is TRBD1, with 6 bases matching. The receptor's source is a human donor in good health (CMV status not recorded). Some clones in this sample may be carry-over from other donors' samples. The specimen was cultured PBMCs, collected from culture after CMV antigen stimulation. The CDR3 corresponds to CASSLEGLTGTHSGANVLTF. The DNA is as follows: TGCGCCAGCAGCTTGGAGGGTTTGACAGGTACCCACTCTGGGGCCAACGTCCTGACTTTC.